These T cell receptor beta chains were read from a single sample in a study of type 1 and type 2 diabetes patients. A single record per CDR3 protein comes from TCRdb applying MiXCR to the multiplex PCR reads. Seen here are more than 250,000 distinct CDR3 sequences, approximately 50% observed once, and the top ten hold approximately 13%. Sequencing was done on a sample of peripheral blood mononuclear cells (PBMCs). All receptors come from a man aged 18 to 35 with type 2 diabetes. Each CDR3 is given with its conserved first and last residue. The order of the fields is clone size, CDR3 length, J gene, D gene, V gene, CDR3 protein, CDR3 DNA. A D gene is named only where the DNA matches it firmly. A clone size is listed for some rows: how often the clone was seen (once, few, many), or a class if it is expanded.

NA	15	TRBJ1-5	TRBD1	TRBV7-2	CASSEGTGGDQPQHF	TGTGCCAGCAGCGAAGGGACAGGGGGAGATCAGCCCCAGCATTTT
NA	15	TRBJ2-3	NA	TRBV19	CASRGVSSSTDTQYF	TGTGCCAGTCGAGGGGTGTCCTCTAGCACAGATACGCAGTATTTT
NA	17	TRBJ2-5	TRBD2	TRBV20-1	CSASGPGLAGGQETQYF	TGCAGTGCTAGTGGGCCAGGACTAGCGGGGGGGCAAGAGACCCAGTACTTC
NA	15	TRBJ1-6	TRBD1	TRBV5-1	CASSWTGGDNSPLHF	TGCGCCAGCAGCTGGACAGGAGGGGATAATTCACCCCTCCACTTT
NA	14	TRBJ2-3	TRBD1	TRBV6-1	CASSEPTGRDTQYF	TGTGCCAGCAGTGAGCCGACAGGGAGAGATACGCAGTATTTT
many	12	TRBJ2-2	NA	TRBV10-2	CASSRTAGELFF	TGCGCCAGCAGTAGGACAGCCGGGGAGCTGTTTTTT
few	15	TRBJ2-3	NA	TRBV6-1	CASGGGASGTDTQYF	TGTGCCAGCGGCGGAGGGGCTAGCGGCACAGATACGCAGTATTTT
few	15	TRBJ1-1	NA	TRBV30	CAWNLQGGVLSEAFF	TGTGCCTGGAACCTCCAGGGAGGTGTTCTGTCTGAAGCTTTCTTT
few	17	TRBJ2-3	TRBD2	TRBV9	CASSVAGTSGSTDTQYF	TGTGCCAGCAGCGTAGCTGGGACTAGCGGGAGCACAGATACGCAGTATTTT
NA	17	TRBJ2-6	NA	TRBV27	CASSESGRISGANVLTF	TGTGCCAGCAGCGAATCAGGACGGATCTCTGGGGCCAACGTCCTGACTTTC
few	14	TRBJ2-5	NA	TRBV20-1	CSARPSRGAETQYF	TGCAGTGCTAGACCCTCTCGGGGGGCGGAGACCCAGTACTTC
NA	15	TRBJ1-1	NA	TRBV20-1	CSARPGTVEKTEAFF	TGCAGTGCTAGGCCGGGAACGGTGGAGAAAACTGAAGCTTTCTTT
few	13	TRBJ2-3	TRBD2	TRBV14	CASSQGGTSPQYF	TGTGCCAGCAGCCAAGGAGGGACTAGTCCGCAGTATTTT
few	21	TRBJ2-1	TRBD2	TRBV25-1	CASSESGSQREDQTAYNEQFF	TGTGCCAGCAGTGAATCTGGTTCCCAGCGGGAGGACCAAACCGCCTACAATGAGCAGTTCTTC
NA	14	TRBJ2-7	NA	TRBV19	CASSMGLGPYEQYF	TGTGCCAGTAGTATGGGTTTGGGCCCCTACGAGCAGTACTTC
NA	14	TRBJ2-7	NA	TRBV4-1	CASSQGGVSYEQYF	TGCGCCAGCAGCCAAGGGGGCGTGTCCTACGAGCAGTACTTC
few	13	TRBJ1-1	NA	TRBV19	CAVYPRMNTEAFF	TGTGCCGTTTACCCCCGGATGAACACTGAAGCTTTCTTT
NA	14	TRBJ2-7	NA	TRBV27	CASSLNGGPYEQYF	TGTGCCAGCAGTTTAAATGGTGGGCCCTACGAGCAGTACTTC
NA	14	TRBJ2-1	NA	TRBV27	CASSLGGVGNEQFF	TGTGCCAGCAGTTTAGGCGGGGTTGGCAATGAGCAGTTCTTC
NA	16	TRBJ2-7	TRBD2	TRBV7-3	CASSSAVSGRAHEQYF	TGTGCCAGCAGTTCGGCGGTAAGCGGGAGGGCCCACGAGCAGTACTTC
few	15	TRBJ2-7	NA	TRBV19	CASSIDSDRVYEQYF	TGTGCCAGTAGTATAGACTCCGACAGAGTTTACGAGCAGTACTTC
NA	10	TRBJ2-7	NA	TRBV7-9	CAWAAYEQYF	TGTGCCTGGGCAGCCTACGAGCAGTACTTC